These 25 T cell receptor beta chains originate from one sample sequenced in a study of Graves' ophthalmopathy and Graves' hyperthyroidism. As the template, RNA transcripts were used to amplify TCR beta CDR3 regions. Scientists carried out first-round RT-PCR using HTBI primers and then a second-round multiplex PCR. TCRdb used MiXCR to reprocess the multiplex PCR reads, holding one entry per CDR3 protein. This sample has over a million distinct CDR3 sequences, with less than 45% found just once. The sample taken for sequencing was peripheral blood or thyroid tissue (not recorded which). Every receptor here comes from an adult man with Graves' hyperthyroidism.

The gene calls are TRBV25-1 and TRBJ2-7, with 8 bases fitting TRBD2. Unmatched junction bases numbered 17, after V lost 5 bases and J lost 2 bases. Germline CDR1 reads MGHDK; CDR2 reads SYGVNS. CDR3 length: 18 amino acids. CDR3 nucleotide sequence: TGTGCCAGCAGTTTACAAGACCCCTATAGCGGGGCCGCCTACGAGCAGTACTTC. Translated, it gives CASSLQDPYSGAAYEQYF.

This clonotype has a single count. The rearrangement links TRBV10-3 to TRBJ2-5; possible D gene TRBD1, 6 bases. The CDR3 contains 14 residues. Looked up from germline, CDR1 is ENHRY and CDR2 is SYGVKD. With 4 bases removed from V and 1 base from J, the gap between germline ends came to 10 bases. In DNA, the CDR3 is TGTGCCATCAGTGTGTTGGGGGCCCAAGAGACCCAGTACTTC. As protein: CAISVLGAQETQYF.

The rearrangement uses TRBV7-8 and TRBJ2-2; a possible D gene is TRBD1 (6 bases). The V gene's germline CDR1 is SGHVS and CDR2 FQNEAQ. Trimming took off 5 bases at V and 8 bases at J, with 15 bases between the two ends. The CDR3 spans 14 residues. This CDR3 reads CASSGGWEKGELFF. The CDR3 DNA reads as TGTGCCAGCAGCGGGGGCTGGGAGAAAGGGGAGCTGTTTTTT.

The rearrangement links TRBV30 to TRBJ2-7; tentative D call: TRBD2 (5 bases). CDR1 is GTSNPN, CDR2 SVGIG, per germline (reference sequence). The CDR3 consists of 13 residues. V was clipped by 4 bases and J by 3 bases, with 13 bases between them. CDR3 sequence: CAWTGNSDYEQYF. The CDR3 DNA reads as TGTGCCTGGACCGGCAATAGCGACTACGAGCAGTACTTC.

This chain uses TRBV10-3 with TRBJ1-3; D is possibly TRBD1 (6 bases). The CDR3 is made up of 18 amino acids. The germline gives CDR1 ENHRY, CDR2 SYGVKD. V dropped 4 bases and J dropped 2 bases, with 21 bases sitting between them. The CDR3 nucleotides are TGTGCCATCAGTGGGGAACAGGGCAGAGTTTTTGCTGGAAACACCATATATTTT. This gives the protein CAISGEQGRVFAGNTIYF.

The table lists this clonotype with many counts. This chain links TRBV25-1 with TRBJ1-1; no firm D call. Germline-derived CDR1 and CDR2 are MGHDK and SYGVNS. Trimming took off 5 bases at V and 3 bases at J, with 4 bases between the two ends. The CDR3 totals 11 residues. CDR3 protein: CASSRYTEAFF. The CDR3, as DNA: TGTGCCAGCAGTCGGTACACTGAAGCTTTCTTT.

This clonotype was observed at least ten times. V gene TRBV20-1 combines with J gene TRBJ2-2, with unresolved D. Germline lookup yields CDR1 DFQATT and CDR2 SNEGSKA (reference sequence). The V and J ends lost 6 bases and 3 bases respectively, with 8 bases between them. The CDR3 runs to 12 residues. CDR3 region: CSALGDTGELFF. The CDR3, as DNA: TGCAGTGCCCTTGGAGACACCGGGGAGCTGTTTTTT.

The sample holds a few counts of this clonotype. V gene TRBV4-2 combines with J gene TRBJ1-2; D is perhaps TRBD1 (5 bases). Germline V lookup: CDR1 LGHNA, CDR2 YNFKEQ. This CDR3 has 14 amino acids. V lost 1 base to trimming and J lost 6 bases, with 12 bases between them. CDR3 residues: CASSQAAGLDGYTF. CDR3 DNA sequence: TGTGCCAGCAGCCAAGCGGCAGGGTTAGATGGCTACACCTTC.

Only a few counts were recorded for this clonotype. Germline is not matched at one junction end, which may reflect a read error. This chain uses TRBV6-5 with TRBJ2-2, with 10 bases that match TRBD1. Germline assignment: CDR1 MNHEY and CDR2 SVGAGI. CDR3 length: 15 residues. For the CDR3, the DNA is TGTGCCAGCAGTTGGGGACAGGGGAACCCCGGGGAGCTGTTTTTT. The encoded protein is CASSWGQGNPGELFF.

This clonotype came up many times. The chain employs TRBV9 and TRBJ1-6, with D possibly matching TRBD1 (5 bases). Germline CDR1 SGDLS, CDR2 YYNGEE. CDR3 length equals 15 residues. Trimming pared 4 bases from V and 5 bases from J, leaving 13 bases between. CDR3 DNA sequence: TGTGCCAGCAGCCCCGGGGGTTCTGATAATTCACCCCTCCACTTT. The encoded protein is CASSPGGSDNSPLHF.

On this clonotype itself: A much larger clone differs by one base, so this may be a read error. The chain is built from TRBV10-3 and TRBJ1-1; D is unclear. Germline V CDR1 and CDR2: ENHRY, SYGVKD. The CDR3 has 12 residues. V was cut by 4 bases and J by 5 bases, with 8 bases left in between. CDR3 DNA: TGTGCCATCAGTGGCAGTGGGACTGAAGCTTTCTTT. It is translated as CAISGSGTEAFF.

Of note for this clonotype: One junction end disagrees with the germline gene, perhaps due to a read error. The gene calls are TRBV12-3 or TRBV12-4 and TRBJ2-7; D may be TRBD1 (5 bases). This CDR3 is built from 13 residues. The CDR3 protein is CASSSGSIYEQHF. The CDR3 DNA follows: TGTGCCAGCAGTTCAGGGTCAATCTACGAGCAGCACTTC.

This chain uses TRBV6-5 with TRBJ2-7; D not resolved. CDR1 MNHEY and CDR2 SVGAGI come from the germline V gene. V lost 6 bases, J lost 1 base, and 19 bases lay in between. The CDR3 is made up of 16 amino acids. The CDR3 reads CASRNRAGSKSYEQYF. CDR3 bases: TGTGCCAGCAGAAACCGGGCCGGCTCGAAGTCCTACGAGCAGTACTTC.

Worth noting for this clonotype: The CDR3 end shows no conserved phenylalanine or tryptophan, and so a read error is likely. This chain links TRBV14 with TRBJ2-6; TRBD1 might be the D (5 bases). This CDR3 has 17 amino acids. V was pared by 1 base and J by 1 base, with 11 bases between. Germline CDR1 SGHDN, CDR2 FVKESK. The CDR3 spells CASSQGGRRSGANVLTL. CDR3 nucleotides: TGTGCCAGCAGCCAAGGGGGCAGAAGATCTGGGGCCAACGTCCTGACTCTC.

This clonotype was seen many times. The rearrangement uses TRBV12-3 or TRBV12-4 and TRBJ1-5; 7 bases are shared with TRBD1. The ends lost 4 bases at V and 6 bases at J; junction bases unmatched: 9. This CDR3 has 15 amino acids. The CDR3 sequence: CASSSPDRAGQPQHF. Here the CDR3 DNA reads TGTGCCAGCAGTTCACCTGACAGGGCGGGTCAGCCCCAGCATTTT.

This clonotype showed up many times. The rearrangement links TRBV7-8 to TRBJ1-6; possible D gene TRBD1, 5 bases. The V end was cut by 3 bases, the J end by 5 bases, with 11 bases between. The CDR3 spans 15 residues. Per the germline V gene, CDR1 is SGHVS and CDR2 is FQNEAQ. The CDR3, as DNA: TGTGCCAGCAGCTTCCCTGGGGGGAATAATTCACCCCTCCACTTT. It encodes CASSFPGGNNSPLHF.

This clonotype was found many times. The chain employs TRBV6-9 and TRBJ1-5; D call uncertain. Per germline, CDR1 MNHGY and CDR2 SVAAGI. V was trimmed by 9 bases and J by 4 bases, leaving 13 bases between them. The CDR3 is 13 amino acids. CDR3 DNA sequence: TGTGCCAGTACTGGACCGCTTAATCAGCCCCAGCATTTT. It translates to CASTGPLNQPQHF.

As to this clonotype: The final CDR3 position lacks the conserved phenylalanine or tryptophan, pointing to a likely read error. The DNA is left out, because the CDR3 cannot be placed on it with certainty; the CDR3 is given as TCRdb lists it. V gene TRBV5-1 combines with J gene TRBJ1-1. Counting both end residues, the CDR3 totals 8 amino acids. The germline V gene encodes CDR1 SGHRS and CDR2 YFSETQ. The CDR3 sequence is CASSLNAA.

Many counts were recorded for this clonotype. The chain employs TRBV14 and TRBJ2-7; D may be TRBD1 or TRBD2 (5 bases each). V lost 4 bases and J lost 0, with 10 bases in between. In germline, CDR1 is SGHDN, CDR2 FVKESK. The CDR3 runs 14 residues. For the CDR3, the DNA is TGTGCCAGCAGCCTAACGAGGGGCTCCTACGAGCAGTACTTC. As protein: CASSLTRGSYEQYF.

Concerning this clonotype itself: A far larger clone is a single base away, which makes a read error likely. The chain links TRBV7-2 to TRBJ2-7; D gene uncertain. The CDR3 runs 12 residues. Germline lookup yields CDR1 SGHTA and CDR2 FQGNSA. The CDR3 coding sequence is TGTGCCGGCAGCTTAGTGGTCTACGAGCAGTACTTC. Amino acid sequence: CAGSLVVYEQYF.

The genes are TRBV29-1 and TRBJ1-2; 11 bases map to TRBD1. Per the germline V gene, CDR1 is SQVTM and CDR2 is ANQGSEA. This CDR3 spans 16 amino acids. This chain's CDR3 is CNIGQGAAKNWGGYTF. In DNA form, the CDR3 reads TGCAACATCGGACAGGGGGCTGCGAAGAATTGGGGTGGCTACACCTTC.

The J gene is TRBJ1-2, the V gene TRBV29-1; tentatively, D is TRBD1 (6 bases). With 7 bases removed from V and 7 bases from J, the gap between germline ends came to 16 bases. Germline-derived CDR1 and CDR2 are SQVTM and ANQGSEA. The CDR3 sequence is 12 residues long. CDR3 bases: TGCAGCGCTACGACCTCAGGGGTTGGCTACACCTTC. Protein product: CSATTSGVGYTF.

As regards this clonotype: Just one base apart from a much larger clone, this may be a read error. The chain links TRBV5-1 to TRBJ1-5; TRBD1 might be the D (6 bases). There are 13 residues in the CDR3. In germline, CDR1 is SGHRS, CDR2 YFSETQ. CDR3 in DNA: TGCGCCGGCAGGTGGGACACCAATCAGCCCCAGCATTTT. Protein: CAGRWDTNQPQHF.

The chain links TRBV20-1 to TRBJ2-7; 10 bases align to TRBD2. This CDR3 has 14 amino acids. Losses at the gene ends were 5 bases for V and 5 bases for J; bases not matched to a gene: 9. The germline V gene has CDR1 DFQATT and CDR2 SNEGSKA (reference sequence). This CDR3 reads CSAPDTSGNDEQYF. The CDR3, as DNA: TGCAGTGCTCCCGATACTAGCGGGAATGACGAGCAGTACTTC.

The chain employs TRBV27 and TRBJ1-5; D uncertain. V was shortened by 3 bases and J by 6 bases, with 12 bases between the two germline ends. The CDR3 is 14 residues long. The germline V gene encodes CDR1 MNHEY and CDR2 SMNVEV (reference sequence). CDR3: CASSFSGPSQPQHF. The CDR3 DNA sequence: TGTGCCAGCAGTTTCTCCGGGCCAAGTCAGCCCCAGCATTTT.